One sample yielded the 19 T cell receptor beta chains listed below, sequenced in a study of regulatory T cells in long-lasting Graves disease. Time point here: persistent/refractory GD, antithyroid drugs over 5 years with positive TRAb. The TCR library was made from RNA that had been extracted from PBMCs in TRIzol. TCR beta libraries were built with iRepertoire HTBI primers and Arm-PCR of CDR3 regions. MiXCR, run by TCRdb on the multiplex PCR reads, gives a single entry per CDR3 protein. Here the sample spans 390,000 or so distinct CDR3 sequences, roughly 23% being singletons. The sequences come from peripheral blood mononuclear cells (PBMCs), collected when the disease was refractory, from a patient treated with antithyroid drugs. The receptors here all came from a woman aged 40 to 55 with Graves disease.

This clonotype was recorded at least ten times. The chain has TRBV28 and TRBJ1-1; tentative D call: TRBD1 (5 bases). The CDR3 covers 14 residues. Germline loops: CDR1 MDHEN, CDR2 SYDVKM. The V end lost 3 bases, the J end lost 4 bases, and 12 bases lay between the germline ends. CDR3 amino acids: CASSFGGGITEAFF. In DNA form, the CDR3 reads TGTGCCAGCAGTTTCGGTGGGGGGATCACTGAAGCTTTCTTT.

The chain joins TRBV29-1 to TRBJ1-2; no definite D call. Germline V CDR1 and CDR2: SQVTM, ANQGSEA. V was cut by 6 bases and J by 1 base, with 9 bases left in between. This CDR3 has 12 residues. In nucleotides, the CDR3 is TGCAGCGTAAAAACAATTAACTATGGCTACACCTTC. Amino acids: CSVKTINYGYTF.

This sequence joins TRBV6-2 or TRBV6-3 and TRBJ2-3; D remains ambiguous. V was clipped by 0 bases and J by 5 bases, with 12 bases between them. The CDR3 sequence is 15 residues long. The germline V gene has CDR1 MNHEY and CDR2 SVGEGT. The DNA of the CDR3 is TGTGCCAGCAGTTACTCAAGGTCTACCGGAGATACGCAGTATTTT. It yields the protein CASSYSRSTGDTQYF.

This clonotype appeared many times. The chain recombines TRBV20-1 with TRBJ2-5; D may be TRBD1 (6 bases). The CDR3 length is 14 residues. V lost 0 bases to trimming and J lost 3 bases, with 11 bases between them. Germline loops: CDR1 DFQATT, CDR2 SNEGSKA (reference sequence). The CDR3 DNA follows: TGCAGTGCTAGAGATCTCCAGGGGAAAGAGACCCAGTACTTC. Translated, it gives CSARDLQGKETQYF.

This clonotype has more than one count but fewer than ten. The V gene is TRBV29-1, the J gene TRBJ1-1, with D tentatively TRBD1 (5 bases). Trimming took off 0 bases at V and 10 bases at J, with 18 bases between the two ends. This CDR3 has 14 residues. The germline V gene has CDR1 SQVTM and CDR2 ANQGSEA. As DNA, the CDR3 is TGCAGCGTTGAAGATCTTCGACAGTCCTGGGGAGCTTTCTTT. It codes for CSVEDLRQSWGAFF.

This clonotype occurred many times. V gene TRBV7-2 combines with J gene TRBJ1-2; 7 nucleotides match TRBD1. Germline CDR1 and CDR2: SGHTA and FQGNSA. The CDR3 is made up of 13 amino acids. V dropped 5 bases and J dropped 2; count of bases not matched to a gene: 2. The chain's CDR3 is CASSETGNYGYTF. As DNA, the CDR3 is TGTGCCAGCAGCGAGACAGGGAACTATGGCTACACCTTC.

The sample holds many counts of this clonotype. DNA of the CDR3: TGTGCCAGCAGTCCGACAGTAAACTATGGCTACACCTTC. Translated, it gives CASSPTVNYGYTF. This chain uses TRBV12-3 or TRBV12-4 with TRBJ1-2, with a possible D match to TRBD1 (5 bases). CDR3 length equals 13 residues. V gave up 5 bases and J gave up 2 bases, with 9 bases separating them.

The chain couples TRBV20-1 to TRBJ1-1; D call uncertain. This CDR3 region has 14 residues. The germline V gene encodes CDR1 DFQATT and CDR2 SNEGSKA (reference sequence). V was shortened by 3 bases and J by 6 bases, with 17 bases between the two germline ends. The CDR3 DNA reads TGCAGTGCTAGGCTTCAAGGGCTGAGGGCTGAAGCTTTCTTT. Protein product: CSARLQGLRAEAFF.

This clonotype was seen repeatedly, ten times or more. The chain is built from TRBV28 and TRBJ2-2; D uncertain. CDR1 and CDR2 (germline): MDHEN, SYDVKM. This CDR3 region has 9 residues. V lost 8 bases and J 7 bases, leaving 2 bases between the germline ends. CDR3 amino acids: CASGGELFF. The DNA of the CDR3 is TGTGCCAGCGGCGGGGAGCTGTTTTTT.

A few counts support this clonotype. The chain combines TRBV5-1 with TRBJ2-7, with D possibly TRBD2 on 6 matching bases. Trimming removed 0 bases from V and 2 bases from J, with 12 bases in between. This CDR3 region has 15 residues. Germline V gene sequence: CDR1 SGHRS, CDR2 YFSETQ. The CDR3 is CASSLAPREAYEQYF. CDR3 DNA sequence: TGCGCCAGCAGCTTGGCCCCCAGGGAGGCCTACGAGCAGTACTTC.

This clonotype appeared a few times. This rearrangement joins TRBV29-1 to TRBJ1-2, with TRBD1 as a possible D gene (5 bases). Deletions cut 6 bases from V and 2 bases from J, with 7 bases between. Germline lookup yields CDR1 SQVTM and CDR2 ANQGSEA. This CDR3 spans 11 amino acids. In nucleotides, the CDR3 is TGCAGCGTAGGGGAGAACTATGGCTACACCTTC. Its translation is CSVGENYGYTF.

The chain uses TRBV6-2 or TRBV6-3 and TRBJ2-1, with D possibly TRBD2 on 5 matching bases. The CDR3 consists of 13 residues. Germline V gene lookup returns CDR1 MNHEY and CDR2 SVGEGT. V lost 5 bases, J lost 2 bases, and 7 bases lay in between. The CDR3 spells CASSTRTYNEQFF. CDR3 nucleotides: TGTGCCAGCAGTACTAGAACCTACAATGAGCAGTTCTTC.

There are a few counts of this clonotype. This chain's CDR3 is CASSWSPGEFRDTQYF. The CDR3 nucleotides are TGTGCCAGCAGTTGGTCCCCGGGGGAGTTCAGAGATACGCAGTATTTT. The V gene is TRBV6-2 or TRBV6-3, the J gene TRBJ2-3; tentative D call: TRBD2 (6 bases). The CDR3 is 16 amino acids. Trimming removed 4 bases from V and 5 bases from J, with 19 bases in between. CDR1 is MNHEY, CDR2 SVGEGT, per germline.

The J gene is TRBJ2-6, the V gene TRBV28; 7 nucleotides line up with TRBD2. This CDR3 has 22 residues. Germline V gene lookup returns CDR1 MDHEN and CDR2 SYDVKM. The trim removed 5 bases at V and 4 bases at J, leaving 26 bases unmatched. CDR3 sequence reads: CASSLPGVADGRTFGGANVLTF. The CDR3 DNA follows: TGTGCCAGCAGTCTCCCTGGGGTGGCTGACGGGAGGACCTTCGGGGGGGCCAACGTCCTGACTTTC.

This clonotype was picked up many times. CDR3 DNA: TGCAGCGTTGGGAAGGGGGTTGGCACTGAAGCTTTCTTT. It yields the protein CSVGKGVGTEAFF. This chain links TRBV29-1 with TRBJ1-1; D is possibly TRBD1 (6 bases). Germline CDR1 reads SQVTM; CDR2 reads ANQGSEA. The CDR3 contains 13 residues. V gave up 4 bases and J gave up 4 bases, with 13 bases separating them. The entire variable domain, with the rest obtained from reference TRBV29-1 and TRBJ1-1, is as follows: SAVISQKPSRDICQRGTSLTIQCQVDSQVTMMFWYRQQPGQSLTLIATANQGSEATYESGFVIDKFPISRPNLTFSTLTVSNMSPEDSSIYLCSVGKGVGTEAFFGQGTRLTVV.

This clonotype has ten or more counts. CDR3 sequence: CASSEVGWADDTEAFF. CDR3 coding DNA: TGTGCCAGCAGTGAAGTAGGTTGGGCAGATGACACTGAAGCTTTCTTT. V usage is TRBV2 and J usage is TRBJ1-1; D uncertain. CDR1 and CDR2 (germline): SNHLY, FYNNEI. Trimming left V 1 base short and J 3 bases short, with 15 bases between. CDR3 size: 16 residues.

This clonotype was detected only once. This chain uses TRBV4-1 with TRBJ1-6, with 11 bases fitting TRBD1. The CDR3 loop spans 18 amino acids. With 3 bases clipped from V and 2 bases from J, the junction kept 6 bases outside the gene matches. The germline V gene encodes CDR1 MGHRA and CDR2 YSYEKL. The CDR3 nucleotides are TGCGCCAGCAGCCACCTGGGACAGGGGGTGACCTATAATTCACCCCTCCACTTT. Its translation is CASSHLGQGVTYNSPLHF.

Many counts were recorded for this clonotype. This chain joins TRBV28 and TRBJ2-4, with a tentative D call TRBD1 (7 bases). V lost 10 bases to trimming and J lost 4 bases, with 14 bases between them. This CDR3 is built from 13 residues. The V gene's germline CDR1 is MDHEN and CDR2 SYDVKM. DNA of the CDR3: TGTGCCACAAAACAGGGGACTAAAAACATTCAGTACTTC. Translating it yields CATKQGTKNIQYF.

The V and J genes are TRBV28 and TRBJ1-2, with D perhaps TRBD1 (6 bases). From germline, CDR1 is MDHEN and CDR2 SYDVKM. The CDR3 runs to 13 residues. Deletions cut 1 base from V and 8 bases from J, with 11 bases between. In nucleotides, the CDR3 is TGTGCCAGCAGTTTATTGGGACAAGACGGCTACACCTTC. This translates into CASSLLGQDGYTF.